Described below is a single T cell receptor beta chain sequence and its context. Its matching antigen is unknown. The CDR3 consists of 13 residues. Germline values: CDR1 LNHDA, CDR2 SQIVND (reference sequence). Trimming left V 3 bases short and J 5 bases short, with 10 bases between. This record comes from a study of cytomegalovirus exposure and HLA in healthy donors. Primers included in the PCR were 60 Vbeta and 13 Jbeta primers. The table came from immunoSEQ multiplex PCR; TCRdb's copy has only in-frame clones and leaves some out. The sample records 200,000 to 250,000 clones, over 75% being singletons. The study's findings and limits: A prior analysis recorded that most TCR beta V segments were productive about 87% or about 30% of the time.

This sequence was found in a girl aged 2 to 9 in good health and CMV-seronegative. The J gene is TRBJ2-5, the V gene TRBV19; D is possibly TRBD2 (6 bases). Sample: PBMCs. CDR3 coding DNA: TGTGCCAGTAGTATGGGACTCTTGGAGACCCAGTACTTC. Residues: CASSMGLLETQYF. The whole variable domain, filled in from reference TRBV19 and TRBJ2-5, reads DGGITQSPKYLFRKEGQNVTLSCEQNLNHDAMYWYRQDPGQGLRLIYYSQIVNDFQKGDIAEGYSVSREKKESFPLTVTSAQKNPTAFYLCASSMGLLETQYFGPGTRLLVL.